This T cell receptor beta chain was observed in a study of CD8 T cells in Susac syndrome. RNA amounts of roughly 0.5 to 1 ug underwent reverse transcription with random hexamers. TCR beta CDR3 was amplified by immunoSEQ covering 54 Vbeta and 13 Jbeta. Via MiXCR, TCRdb re-called the immunoSEQ multiplex PCR reads, giving one row per CDR3 protein. The sample carries more than 150,000 distinct CDR3 sequences, roughly 94% recorded once. The T cells that were sequenced for TCR beta were CD8+ and CD4+ cells from blood. Per germline, CDR1 MGHRA and CDR2 YSYEKL. V lost 4 bases and J lost 2; bases outside the gene matches: 8. The CDR3 is 15 residues long.

J is TRBJ2-7 and V is TRBV4-1, with TRBD2 matching 7 bases. Specimen: CD4+ T cells from PBMCs. The TCR comes from a human donor in good health. The CDR3 bases are TGCGCCAGCAGCCGAGGGCTAGCGGAGGCCTACGAGCAGTACTTC. The encoded protein is CASSRGLAEAYEQYF.